Each of the 23 T cell receptor beta chains below was sequenced from the same sample in a study of blood T cell repertoires in COVID-19. Using immunoSEQ multiplex PCR, the repertoire was profiled, and TCRdb retains in-frame clones only, with some absent. The sample has about 400,000 clones; 70% to 90% are singletons. Sequenced sample: PBMCs or T cells enriched from blood (not recorded which). The source is a woman aged 35 to 49 with acute COVID-19.

The chain has TRBV23-1 and TRBJ2-7; 7 bases line up with TRBD1. TRBV23-1 is designated an ORF whose function remains uncertain. V shed 0 bases and J 2 bases; nucleotides not matched to a gene: 10. This CDR3 region has 17 residues. Here the CDR3 DNA reads TGCGCCAGCAGTCAATCGATACCCGACAGGGCAACCTACGAGCAGTACTTC. Translation gives CASSQSIPDRATYEQYF.

The CDR3 region has the DNA TGTGCCAGCAGTGAAACAGGGGGAAGAAACACCATATATTTT. Residues: CASSETGGRNTIYF. The chain carries TRBV6-1 and TRBJ1-3; 8 bases are shared with TRBD1. The CDR3 has 14 amino acids. Germline loops: CDR1 MNHNS, CDR2 SASEGT. V lost 2 bases, J lost 5 bases, and 2 bases stayed unmatched.

The chain links TRBV4-2 to TRBJ2-7, with TRBD2 identical over 7 bases. Trimming at V came to 1 base and at J to 4 bases, leaving 4 bases not matched to a gene. Germline V CDR1 and CDR2: LGHNA, YNFKEQ. This CDR3 region has 14 residues. This CDR3 reads CASSQGGGRYEQYF. The DNA for the CDR3 is TGTGCCAGCAGCCAAGGGGGGGGGAGGTACGAGCAGTACTTC.

The gene calls are TRBV20-1 and TRBJ2-1, with TRBD1 matching over 8 bases. Per germline, CDR1 DFQATT and CDR2 SNEGSKA (reference sequence). CDR3 length: 14 amino acids. After removal of 3 bases from V and 6 bases from J, the junction contained 7 bases not matched to a gene. The CDR3 region is CSASIAGGRNEQFF. The CDR3 bases are TGCAGTGCTAGTATCGCAGGGGGCCGCAATGAGCAGTTCTTC.

This rearrangement joins TRBV19 to TRBJ1-1; D uncertain. With 9 bases removed from V and 10 bases from J, the gap between germline ends came to 21 bases. The CDR3 length is 13 residues. Germline assignment: CDR1 LNHDA and CDR2 SQIVND (reference sequence). CDR3: CASQPSNSGGAFF. The CDR3 bases are TGTGCCAGCCAACCTAGTAACTCCGGAGGAGCTTTCTTT.

The rearrangement uses TRBV3-1 (or the pseudogene TRBV3-2) and TRBJ2-1; 8 bases are shared with TRBD2. Per the germline V gene, CDR1 is LGHDT and CDR2 is YNNKEL (reference sequence). The ends lost 0 bases at V and 12 bases at J; junction bases unmatched: 4. This CDR3 comprises 13 residues. This CDR3 reads CASSQDLSGGQFF. In DNA, the CDR3 is TGTGCCAGCAGCCAAGATCTGAGCGGGGGGCAGTTCTTC.

V usage is TRBV5-5 and J usage is TRBJ1-2; possibly TRBD1 for D (6 bases). Looked up from germline, CDR1 is SGHKS and CDR2 is YYEKEE (reference sequence). This CDR3 is built from 13 residues. V gave up 2 bases and J gave up 5 bases, with 10 bases separating them. The CDR3 spells CASSFAGEYGYTF. For the CDR3, the DNA is TGTGCCAGCAGCTTTGCAGGGGAGTATGGCTACACCTTC.

J is TRBJ1-1 and V is TRBV6-5, with D possibly being TRBD1 (6 bases). The germline V gene has CDR1 MNHEY and CDR2 SVGAGI. This CDR3 comprises 14 residues. Trimming left V 5 bases short and J 4 bases short, with 14 bases between. Here the CDR3 DNA reads TGTGCCAGCAGTACACAGGGAGTGGGCACTGAAGCTTTCTTT. Its protein product is CASSTQGVGTEAFF.

The gene calls are TRBV3-1 (or the pseudogene TRBV3-2) and TRBJ1-1, with unresolved D. CDR1 is LGHDT and CDR2 is YNNKEL in the germline V gene (reference sequence). The CDR3 spans 13 residues. Trimming removed 0 bases from V and 8 bases from J, with 10 bases in between. The CDR3 region has the DNA TGTGCCAGCAGCCAAGAACTGGGCAAGGAAGCTTTCTTT. Amino acid sequence: CASSQELGKEAFF.

This clone was counted once. The gene calls are TRBV18 and TRBJ1-3, with TRBD1 matching over 7 bases. The trim removed 6 bases at V and 0 bases at J, leaving 2 bases unmatched. CDR1 is KGHSH, CDR2 LQKENI, per germline. The CDR3 has 14 amino acids. The CDR3, as DNA: TGTGCCAGCTCGACAGGGCACTCTGGAAACACCATATATTTT. Amino acids: CASSTGHSGNTIYF.

In the case of this clone: This sample also contains other DNA sequences that code for the same CDR3. V is TRBV6-5 and J is TRBJ2-2; tentatively, D is TRBD1 (6 bases). Germline assignment: CDR1 MNHEY and CDR2 SVGAGI. Deletions cut 2 bases from V and 4 bases from J, with 8 bases between. The CDR3 sequence is 14 residues long. CDR3 DNA sequence: TGTGCCAGCAGTTACAGCAGGGGCACCGGGGAGCTGTTTTTT. This translates into CASSYSRGTGELFF.

The rearrangement uses TRBV18 and TRBJ2-3; tentatively, D is TRBD2 (5 bases). The V end was cut by 3 bases, the J end by 4 bases, with 14 bases between. This CDR3 is 15 amino acids long. Germline-derived CDR1 and CDR2 are KGHSH and LQKENI. The CDR3 coding sequence is TGTGCCAGCTCACCCCAGCTAGGAGCGGCAGATACGCAGTATTTT. Translated, it gives CASSPQLGAADTQYF.

The chain has TRBV11-2 and TRBJ2-3; 7 nucleotides line up with TRBD1. Germline values: CDR1 SGHAT, CDR2 FQNNGV. With 4 bases clipped from V and 4 bases from J, the junction kept 5 bases outside the gene matches. This CDR3 contains 14 residues. As DNA, the CDR3 is TGTGCCAGCAGCTCACGGGACAGATCAGATACGCAGTATTTT. Protein sequence: CASSSRDRSDTQYF.

This clone was recorded only once. The chain uses TRBV2 and TRBJ1-4; the D gene is possibly TRBD1 (5 bases). Looked up from germline, CDR1 is SNHLY and CDR2 is FYNNEI. Trimming took off 6 bases at V and 8 bases at J, with 13 bases between the two ends. The CDR3 runs 13 residues. The CDR3 loop reads CASRETVTEKLFF. DNA for the CDR3: TGTGCCAGCAGGGAGACAGTGACGGAAAAACTGTTTTTT. Together with reference TRBV2 and TRBJ1-4, the CDR3 gives the full variable domain: EPEVTQTPSHQVTQMGQEVILRCVPISNHLYFYWYRQILGQKVEFLVSFYNNEISEKSEIFDDQFSVERPDGSNFTLKIRSTKLEDSAMYFCASRETVTEKLFFGSGTQLSVL.

This clone has a single count. V gene TRBV29-1 combines with J gene TRBJ1-1; D perhaps matches TRBD1 (5 bases). V gave up 3 bases and J gave up 1 base, with 6 bases separating them. The CDR3 runs to 12 residues. Germline loops: CDR1 SQVTM, CDR2 ANQGSEA. DNA of the CDR3: TGCAGCGTTGAGACAGCGAACACTGAAGCTTTCTTT. It is translated as CSVETANTEAFF. Complete variable domain (other parts from reference TRBV29-1 and TRBJ1-1): SAVISQKPSRDICQRGTSLTIQCQVDSQVTMMFWYRQQPGQSLTLIATANQGSEATYESGFVIDKFPISRPNLTFSTLTVSNMSPEDSSIYLCSVETANTEAFFGQGTRLTVV.

The chain is built from TRBV14 and TRBJ2-1; 8 bases map to TRBD1. There are 19 residues in the CDR3. Looked up from germline, CDR1 is SGHDN and CDR2 is FVKESK. V lost 1 base to trimming and J lost 5 bases; unmatched junction nucleotides: 16. The CDR3 protein is CASSQVARGPKVFDNEQFF. DNA of the CDR3: TGTGCCAGCAGCCAAGTGGCCAGGGGGCCAAAGGTATTTGACAATGAGCAGTTCTTC.

The rearrangement uses TRBV7-9 and TRBJ1-5; weak D call: TRBD1 (6 bases). The CDR3 has 14 amino acids. Trimming left V 3 bases short and J 6 bases short, with 12 bases between. Germline CDR1 SEHNR, CDR2 FQNEAQ (reference sequence). CDR3 in DNA: TGTGCCAGCAGCTTCGGGGGGCCGGGTCAGCCCCAGCATTTT. Translation: CASSFGGPGQPQHF. Complete variable domain (other parts from reference TRBV7-9 and TRBJ1-5): DTGVSQNPRHKITKRGQNVTFRCDPISEHNRLYWYRQTLGQGPEFLTYFQNEAQLEKSRLLSDRFSAERPKGSFSTLEIQRTEQGDSAMYLCASSFGGPGQPQHFGDGTRLSIL.

The chain couples TRBV9 to TRBJ2-7; 11 positions agree with TRBD1. Germline V gene data show CDR1 as SGDLS and CDR2 as YYNGEE. The CDR3 totals 15 residues. Germline trimming cut 4 bases from V and 7 bases from J; bases unmatched to any gene: 10. The CDR3 region has the DNA TGTGCCAGCAGCCCCGTCCCGGGACAGGGGGAAGAGCAGTACTTC. This codes for CASSPVPGQGEEQYF.

The chain employs TRBV30 and TRBJ1-4; 8 nucleotides line up with TRBD1. Germline lookup yields CDR1 GTSNPN and CDR2 SVGIG (reference sequence). There are 16 residues in the CDR3. Trimming took 0 bases from V and 5 from J; bases not matched to a gene: 8. For the CDR3, the DNA is TGTGCCTGGAGTGTACGGGGTAGGACAGGGAATGAAAAACTGTTTTTT. Amino acid sequence: CAWSVRGRTGNEKLFF.

This chain links TRBV6-5 with TRBJ2-2; TRBD1 matches 10 bases. Germline values: CDR1 MNHEY, CDR2 SVGAGI. V trimming: 3 bases; J trimming: 6 bases; junction bases outside the gene matches: 4. This CDR3 contains 15 residues. The CDR3 DNA reads as TGTGCCAGCAGTTATCGGACAGGGGGTCCCGGGGAGCTGTTTTTT. It specifies CASSYRTGGPGELFF.

CDR3 DNA: TGTGCCTGGTATCCCGGGACAGGGGGCGTTGAGCAGTACTTC. This sequence encodes CAWYPGTGGVEQYF. The gene calls are TRBV30 and TRBJ2-7; 12 bases are a match to TRBD1. Losses at the gene ends were 5 bases for V and 7 bases for J; bases not matched to a gene: 9. Germline V gene sequence: CDR1 GTSNPN, CDR2 SVGIG (reference sequence). The CDR3 totals 14 residues.

This sequence joins TRBV19 and TRBJ2-3, with 7 bases fitting TRBD1. Looked up from germline, CDR1 is LNHDA and CDR2 is SQIVND (reference sequence). V was clipped by 5 bases and J by 5 bases; unmatched bases: 4. The CDR3 sequence is 13 residues long. As DNA, the CDR3 is TGTGCCAGTAGTGACAGGGACGGAGATACGCAGTATTTT. Its translation is CASSDRDGDTQYF.

The V gene is TRBV5-6, the J gene TRBJ1-1; unclear D gene. The CDR3 is 13 amino acids. Trimming took 0 bases from V and 5 from J, leaving 8 bases between them. Germline assignment: CDR1 SGHDT and CDR2 YYEEEE. The CDR3 nucleotides are TGTGCCAGCAGCTTGGCCGGGAGGACTGAAGCTTTCTTT. Translated, it gives CASSLAGRTEAFF.